These 26 T cell receptor beta chains came from one sample sequenced in a study of blood T cell repertoires in COVID-19. The protocol was immunoSEQ multiplex PCR, while the TCRdb copy is restricted to in-frame clones and leaves out a portion. Of some 150,000 clones in the sample, over 65% were seen once. Material: peripheral blood. The receptors here all came from a man in his 70s with acute or convalescent COVID-19.

J is TRBJ2-5 and V is TRBV5-1; tentative D call: TRBD2 (7 bases). The germline V gene encodes CDR1 SGHRS and CDR2 YFSETQ. This CDR3 has 17 residues. V shed 0 bases and J shed 4 bases, with 19 bases lying between them. CDR3 in amino acids: CASSLGPPGGRSETQYF. The CDR3 region has the DNA TGCGCCAGCAGCTTGGGGCCCCCCGGGGGGCGGTCAGAGACCCAGTACTTC.

The chain recombines TRBV28 with TRBJ2-7, with D perhaps TRBD1 (6 bases). The germline V gene encodes CDR1 MDHEN and CDR2 SYDVKM. This CDR3 is built from 12 residues. Trimming pared 10 bases from V and 3 bases from J, leaving 13 bases between. CDR3 protein: CATEQGRYEQYF. The CDR3 region has the DNA TGTGCCACCGAACAGGGTCGCTACGAGCAGTACTTC.

The chain links TRBV27 to TRBJ2-1; 10 positions match TRBD2. Trimming at V came to 2 bases and at J to 5 bases, leaving 9 bases not matched to a gene. Germline CDR1 reads MNHEY; CDR2 reads SMNVEV (reference sequence). The CDR3 contains 17 residues. The CDR3 nucleotides are TGTGCCAGCAGTTTAAGGCTAGCGGGGGTGCAGCACAATGAGCAGTTCTTC. It translates to CASSLRLAGVQHNEQFF.

This clone was seen only a few times. CDR3 amino acids: CASSRGRGSYEQYF. The CDR3 DNA reads as TGTGCCAGCAGCCGGGGCAGGGGAAGCTACGAGCAGTACTTC. The chain carries TRBV6-5 and TRBJ2-7; perhaps TRBD1 as D (6 bases). V lost 6 bases to trimming and J lost 3 bases, with 15 bases between them. Per the germline V gene, CDR1 is MNHEY and CDR2 is SVGAGI. The CDR3 spans 14 residues.

The chain couples TRBV2 to TRBJ2-5; TRBD1 might be the D (6 bases). Trimming shortened V by 6 bases and J by 2 bases, and 10 bases separated the two germline ends. Per the germline V gene, CDR1 is SNHLY and CDR2 is FYNNEI. The CDR3 length is 13 residues. The CDR3 spells CASSPDSQETQYF. The CDR3 DNA follows: TGTGCCAGCAGCCCGGACAGTCAAGAGACCCAGTACTTC.

The V and J genes are TRBV6-1 and TRBJ1-2, with TRBD1 matching over 8 bases. Per the germline V gene, CDR1 is MNHNS and CDR2 is SASEGT. V was pared by 2 bases and J by 7 bases, with 6 bases of the junction left unmatched. The CDR3 sequence is 14 residues long. The CDR3 protein is CASSERTGTGGYTF. CDR3 nucleotide sequence: TGTGCCAGCAGTGAAAGGACAGGGACAGGTGGCTACACCTTC.

This chain joins TRBV15 and TRBJ1-1; D is ambiguous. CDR1 is LNHNV and CDR2 is YYDKDF in the germline V gene (reference sequence). V lost 3 bases to trimming and J lost 6 bases, with 14 bases between them. This CDR3 contains 14 residues. Written as DNA, the CDR3 is TGTGCCACCAGCAGGACCTTCGGGGAGTCTGAAGCTTTCTTT. This codes for CATSRTFGESEAFF. The full variable domain, in which reference TRBV15 and TRBJ1-1 provide the parts outside the CDR3, is DAMVIQNPRYQVTQFGKPVTLSCSQTLNHNVMYWYQQKSSQAPKLLFHYYDKDFNNEADTPDNFQSRRPNTSFCFLDIRSPGLGDTAMYLCATSRTFGESEAFFGQGTRLTVV.

This chain joins TRBV19 and TRBJ1-5; D gene unclear. The CDR3 extends over 15 amino acids. V lost 3 bases and J lost 7, with 16 bases in between. From germline, CDR1 is LNHDA and CDR2 SQIVND (reference sequence). The chain's CDR3 is CASSIRAFTGQPQHF. CDR3 bases: TGTGCCAGTAGTATCCGGGCCTTTACGGGGCAGCCCCAGCATTTT.

This chain joins TRBV19 and TRBJ2-1; tentative D call: TRBD2 (5 bases). The CDR3 totals 16 residues. V lost 4 bases to trimming and J lost 0 bases, with 13 bases between them. CDR1 and CDR2 from the germline V gene are LNHDA and SQIVND (reference sequence). The CDR3 loop is CASSKQLGSSYNEQFF. CDR3 nucleotide sequence: TGTGCCAGTAGTAAGCAACTAGGGAGCTCCTACAATGAGCAGTTCTTC.

The chain links TRBV7-2 to TRBJ1-3; D is uncertain. There are 16 residues in the CDR3. V was cut by 2 bases and J by 0 bases, with 11 bases left in between. The germline gives CDR1 SGHTA, CDR2 FQGNSA. The CDR3 sequence is CASSLRTGSSGNTIYF. The CDR3 nucleotides are TGTGCCAGCAGCTTAAGGACGGGGAGCTCTGGAAACACCATATATTTT.

The chain combines TRBV6-5 with TRBJ1-2, with 8 bases fitting TRBD1. Germline V gene sequence: CDR1 MNHEY, CDR2 SVGAGI. The V and J ends lost 6 bases and 8 bases, in that order; junction bases with no gene match: 5. CDR3 size: 12 residues. The CDR3, as DNA: TGTGCCAGCAGCTCGACAGGGGAAGGCTACACCTTC. Translated, it gives CASSSTGEGYTF.

This chain connects TRBV11-2 to TRBJ2-3, with 10 bases matching TRBD1. CDR3 size: 15 residues. V dropped 3 bases and J dropped 4; count of bases not matched to a gene: 4. Germline assignment: CDR1 SGHAT and CDR2 FQNNGV. The CDR3 DNA reads as TGTGCCAGCAGCTTCCGGGACAGGGGATCAGATACGCAGTATTTT. Translating it yields CASSFRDRGSDTQYF.

The chain recombines TRBV24-1 with TRBJ1-5, with no clear D. CDR3 length: 14 amino acids. With 9 bases removed from V and 3 bases from J, the gap between germline ends came to 14 bases. Germline lookup yields CDR1 KGHDR and CDR2 SFDVKD. The CDR3 here is CATGRGGDNQPQHF. The CDR3 nucleotides read TGTGCCACCGGTCGGGGAGGCGACAATCAGCCCCAGCATTTT.

The chain couples TRBV28 to TRBJ2-5; tentatively, D is TRBD2 (5 bases). This CDR3 comprises 12 residues. V lost 2 bases and J 5 bases, leaving 6 bases between the germline ends. The germline gives CDR1 MDHEN, CDR2 SYDVKM. CDR3 loop: CASSLRGETQYF. DNA for the CDR3: TGTGCCAGCAGTTTAAGAGGGGAGACCCAGTACTTC.

The genes are TRBV15 and TRBJ1-3; unclear D gene. The length of the CDR3 is 14 residues. The V gene lost 0 bases and the J gene lost 0 bases, with 3 bases spanning the gap. Per germline, CDR1 LNHNV and CDR2 YYDKDF (reference sequence). Here the CDR3 reads CATSRDRSGNTIYF. CDR3 DNA: TGTGCCACCAGCAGAGACCGCTCTGGAAACACCATATATTTT. Full variable domain (missing parts from reference TRBV15 and TRBJ1-3): DAMVIQNPRYQVTQFGKPVTLSCSQTLNHNVMYWYQQKSSQAPKLLFHYYDKDFNNEADTPDNFQSRRPNTSFCFLDIRSPGLGDTAMYLCATSRDRSGNTIYFGEGSWLTVV.

The chain is built from TRBV3-1 (or the pseudogene TRBV3-2) and TRBJ2-7; possible D gene TRBD2, 5 bases. V lost 4 bases to trimming and J lost 0 bases, with 7 bases between them. This CDR3 region has 13 residues. The germline CDR1 and CDR2 sequences are LGHDT and YNNKEL (reference sequence). The CDR3 DNA follows: TGTGCCAGCAGCCCGGGGAGCTCCTACGAGCAGTACTTC. Amino acid sequence: CASSPGSSYEQYF.

The rearrangement uses TRBV6-5 and TRBJ2-3; TRBD2 aligns across 7 bases. The V and J ends lost 2 bases and 7 bases, in that order; junction bases with no gene match: 9. There are 15 residues in the CDR3. Looked up from germline, CDR1 is MNHEY and CDR2 is SVGAGI. The CDR3 nucleotides are TGTGCCAGCAGTTACGGGAGGGACTCCATGAATACGCAGTATTTT. It encodes CASSYGRDSMNTQYF.

This chain connects TRBV28 to TRBJ2-2; perhaps TRBD1 as D (6 bases). This CDR3 spans 14 amino acids. Germline V CDR1 and CDR2: MDHEN, SYDVKM. V lost 7 bases, J lost 3 bases, and 12 bases lay in between. Here the CDR3 reads CASKGGVDTGELFF. The CDR3 nucleotides are TGTGCCAGCAAAGGGGGTGTTGACACCGGGGAGCTGTTTTTT.

The V call is TRBV19, the J call TRBJ2-5; 7 nucleotides agree with TRBD1. V lost 7 bases to trimming and J lost 2 bases; unmatched junction nucleotides: 4. CDR3 size: 13 residues. Germline V lookup: CDR1 LNHDA, CDR2 SQIVND (reference sequence). The CDR3 DNA is TGTGCCAGTAAAGGCAGGGGGCAAGAGACCCAGTACTTC. Protein: CASKGRGQETQYF.

The V call is TRBV27, the J call TRBJ2-7, with 7 bases fitting TRBD1. Germline trimming cut 5 bases from V and 0 bases from J; bases unmatched to any gene: 10. Germline values: CDR1 MNHEY, CDR2 SMNVEV (reference sequence). CDR3 length equals 16 residues. The CDR3 DNA is TGTGCCAGCAGTAAGACAGGGTGGGTGGGCTCCTACGAGCAGTACTTC. This gives the protein CASSKTGWVGSYEQYF.

V is TRBV6-1 and J is TRBJ2-3, with 10 nucleotides matching TRBD2. V was pared by 1 base and J by 8 bases, with 12 bases of the junction left unmatched. The CDR3 length is 17 residues. Germline V lookup: CDR1 MNHNS, CDR2 SASEGT. CDR3 loop: CASSEEKAGGPIGTQYF. Here the CDR3 DNA reads TGTGCCAGCAGTGAAGAGAAAGCGGGAGGGCCTATTGGTACGCAGTATTTT.

This chain uses TRBV28 with TRBJ1-5, with D maybe TRBD1 (5 bases). The CDR3 sequence is 15 residues long. CDR1 and CDR2 from the germline V gene are MDHEN and SYDVKM. With 3 bases removed from V and 4 bases from J, the gap between germline ends came to 13 bases. The CDR3 loop reads CASSFSGWGNQPQHF. Here the CDR3 DNA reads TGTGCCAGCAGTTTTTCAGGGTGGGGAAATCAGCCCCAGCATTTT.

V and J are TRBV6-5 and TRBJ2-5; 11 nucleotides match TRBD1. The CDR3 totals 15 residues. Germline trimming cut 2 bases from V and 5 bases from J; bases unmatched to any gene: 4. CDR1 MNHEY and CDR2 SVGAGI come from the germline V gene. The CDR3 loop is CASSYGRTGGETQYF. The DNA of the CDR3 is TGTGCCAGCAGTTACGGGCGGACAGGGGGCGAGACCCAGTACTTC.

This clone was seen many times. The gene calls are TRBV30 and TRBJ2-2; D perhaps matches TRBD1 (6 bases). Trimming shortened V by 3 bases and J by 5 bases, and 13 bases separated the two germline ends. Germline assignment: CDR1 GTSNPN and CDR2 SVGIG (reference sequence). The CDR3 runs to 14 residues. CDR3 in amino acids: CAWSGTRGTGELFF. DNA of the CDR3: TGTGCCTGGAGCGGAACTAGGGGGACCGGGGAGCTGTTTTTT.

The chain recombines TRBV7-9 with TRBJ1-1, with D possibly TRBD1 on 6 matching bases. The CDR3 runs 14 residues. Trimming took 5 bases from V and 1 from J, leaving 11 bases between them. Germline values: CDR1 SEHNR, CDR2 FQNEAQ (reference sequence). The CDR3 nucleotides read TGTGCCAGCAGCCAAGGACAGACGAACACTGAAGCTTTCTTT. Translated, it gives CASSQGQTNTEAFF.

V and J are TRBV7-9 and TRBJ1-2, with D possibly matching TRBD1 (6 bases). This CDR3 has 15 amino acids. V lost 2 bases, J lost 5 bases, and 15 bases lay in between. Germline CDR1 reads SEHNR; CDR2 reads FQNEAQ (reference sequence). CDR3 residues: CASSLKQGLQYGYTF. In DNA, the CDR3 is TGTGCCAGCAGCTTAAAACAGGGCCTACAGTATGGCTACACCTTC. Drawing the rest from reference TRBV7-9 and TRBJ1-2, the complete variable domain is DTGVSQNPRHKITKRGQNVTFRCDPISEHNRLYWYRQTLGQGPEFLTYFQNEAQLEKSRLLSDRFSAERPKGSFSTLEIQRTEQGDSAMYLCASSLKQGLQYGYTFGSGTRLTVV.